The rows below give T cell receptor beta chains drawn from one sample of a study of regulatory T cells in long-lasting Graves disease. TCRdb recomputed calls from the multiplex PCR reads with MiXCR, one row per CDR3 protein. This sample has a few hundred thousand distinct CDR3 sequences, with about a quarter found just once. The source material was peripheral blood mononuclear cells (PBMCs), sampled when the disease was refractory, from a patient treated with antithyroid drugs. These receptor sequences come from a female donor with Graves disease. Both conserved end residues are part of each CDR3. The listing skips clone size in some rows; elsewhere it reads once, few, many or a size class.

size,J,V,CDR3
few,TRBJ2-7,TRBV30,CAWSPRDFTYEQYF
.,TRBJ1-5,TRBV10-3,CAISDIGGSQPQHF
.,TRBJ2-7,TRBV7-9,CASSLAPAGGNSYEQYF
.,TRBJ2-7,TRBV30,CAWSVHRGPYEQYF
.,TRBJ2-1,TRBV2,CASSLGLAVYNEQFF
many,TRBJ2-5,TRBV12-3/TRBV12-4,CASARAVEWASLRTQYF
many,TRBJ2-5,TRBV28,CASSLGLAGTETQYF
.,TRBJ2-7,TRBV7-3,CANSPHGGTGSEQYF
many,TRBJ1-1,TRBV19,CASSIVGVGTEAFF
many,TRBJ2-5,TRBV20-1,CSATGTSLSQETQYF
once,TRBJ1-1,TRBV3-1,CASSSRQGSTEAFF
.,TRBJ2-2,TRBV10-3,CAILGGSAGELFF
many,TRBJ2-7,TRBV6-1,CASSPPSWGDYEQYF
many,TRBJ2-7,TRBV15,CATSRQSTSYEQYF
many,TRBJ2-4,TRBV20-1,CSATPGQGFMDIQYF
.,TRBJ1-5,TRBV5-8,CASSLQAVQPQHF
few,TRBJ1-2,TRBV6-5,CASSYSFWGDGYTF
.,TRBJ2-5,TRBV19,CASTTGGTGAETQYF
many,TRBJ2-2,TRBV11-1,CASSLGSTGELFF
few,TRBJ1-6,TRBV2,CASRKDRVSYNSPLHF
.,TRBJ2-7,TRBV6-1,CASFDGWGEQYF
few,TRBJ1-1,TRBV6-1,CASRLQGENTEAFF
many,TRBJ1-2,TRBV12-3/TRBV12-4,CASSFHILGNGYTF
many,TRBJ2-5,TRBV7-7,CASSLTPGRHQETQYF
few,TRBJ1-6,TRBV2,CASSLRGSAYNSPLHF
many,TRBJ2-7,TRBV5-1,CASSLAGTSGYEQYF
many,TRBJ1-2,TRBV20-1,CSAHRETGVRVGYTF
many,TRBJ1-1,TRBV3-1,CASSLNQNTEAFF
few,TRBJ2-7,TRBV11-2,CASSLDGGGYEQYF
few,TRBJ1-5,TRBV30,CAWSDGRDQPQHF
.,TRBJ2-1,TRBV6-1,CASLELAGAQSSYNEQFF
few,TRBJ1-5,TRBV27,CASSPPGGNQPQHF
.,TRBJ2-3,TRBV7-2,CASSLAKDTDTQYF
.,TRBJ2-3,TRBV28,CASSSTREGPDTQYF
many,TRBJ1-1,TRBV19,CASSIAGANTEAFF
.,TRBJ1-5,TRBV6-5,CASSYSAGAQPQHF
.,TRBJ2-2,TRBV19,CASSKIRQGHPLVKAGELFF
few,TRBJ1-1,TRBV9,CASSAPPGQGYTEAFF
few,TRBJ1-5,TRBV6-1,CASKLFGGQGNQPQHF
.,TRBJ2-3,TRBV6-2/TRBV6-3,CASSHLLGTSGRGGTDTQYF
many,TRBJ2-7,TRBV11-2,CASSGSGTGLYEQYF
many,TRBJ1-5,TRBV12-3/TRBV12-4,CASSLQGFRSNQPQHF
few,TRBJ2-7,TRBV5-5,CASSRSGRISYEQYF
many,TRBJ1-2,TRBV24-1,CATSDSGTSYGYTF
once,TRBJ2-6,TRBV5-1,CASSLDGRLSGANVLTF